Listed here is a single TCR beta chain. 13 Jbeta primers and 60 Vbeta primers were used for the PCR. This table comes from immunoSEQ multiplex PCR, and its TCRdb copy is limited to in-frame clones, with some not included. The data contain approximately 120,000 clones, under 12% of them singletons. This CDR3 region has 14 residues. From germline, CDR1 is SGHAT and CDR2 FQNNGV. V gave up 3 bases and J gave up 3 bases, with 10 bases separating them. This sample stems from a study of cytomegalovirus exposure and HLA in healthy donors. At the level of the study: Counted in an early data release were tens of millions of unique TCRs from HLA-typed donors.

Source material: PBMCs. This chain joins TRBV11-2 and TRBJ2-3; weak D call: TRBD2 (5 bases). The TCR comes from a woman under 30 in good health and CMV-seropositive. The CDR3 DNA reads TGTGCCAGCAGCTTTCGAGAGGGAACAGATACGCAGTATTTT. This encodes CASSFREGTDTQYF.